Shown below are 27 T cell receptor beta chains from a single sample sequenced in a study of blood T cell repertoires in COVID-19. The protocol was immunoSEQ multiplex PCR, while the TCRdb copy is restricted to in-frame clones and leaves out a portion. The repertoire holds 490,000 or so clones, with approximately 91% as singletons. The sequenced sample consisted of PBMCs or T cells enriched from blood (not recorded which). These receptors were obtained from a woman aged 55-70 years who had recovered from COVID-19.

DNA for the CDR3: TGTGCCAGTAGGGGACACAACCTTGGAAACACCATATATTTT. Amino acids: CASRGHNLGNTIYF. This chain links TRBV19 with TRBJ1-3; tentatively, D is TRBD1 (6 bases). CDR1 and CDR2 from the germline V gene are LNHDA and SQIVND (reference sequence). V lost 6 bases to trimming and J lost 3 bases, with 12 bases between them. The CDR3 has 14 residues.

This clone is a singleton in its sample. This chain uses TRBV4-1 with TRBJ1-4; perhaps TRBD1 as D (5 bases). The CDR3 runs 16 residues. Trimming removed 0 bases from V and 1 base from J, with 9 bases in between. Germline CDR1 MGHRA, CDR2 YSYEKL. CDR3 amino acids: CASSQEAGLTNEKLFF. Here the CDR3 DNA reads TGCGCCAGCAGCCAAGAGGCAGGGCTAACTAATGAAAAACTGTTTTTT.

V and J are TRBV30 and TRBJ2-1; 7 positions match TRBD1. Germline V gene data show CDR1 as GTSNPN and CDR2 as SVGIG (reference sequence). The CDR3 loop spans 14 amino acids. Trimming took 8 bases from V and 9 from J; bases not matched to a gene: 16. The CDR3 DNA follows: TGTGCCGGTTTGACAGGGAAAGTGCTGCGTGAGCAGTTCTTC. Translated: CAGLTGKVLREQFF.

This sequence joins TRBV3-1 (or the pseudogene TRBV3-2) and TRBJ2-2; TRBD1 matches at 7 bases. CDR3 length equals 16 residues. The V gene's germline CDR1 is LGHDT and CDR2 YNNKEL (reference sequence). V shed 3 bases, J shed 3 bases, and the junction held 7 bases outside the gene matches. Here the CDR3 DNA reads TGTGCCAGCAGCCATACCTCCAGGGGGTACACCGGGGAGCTGTTTTTT. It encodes CASSHTSRGYTGELFF.

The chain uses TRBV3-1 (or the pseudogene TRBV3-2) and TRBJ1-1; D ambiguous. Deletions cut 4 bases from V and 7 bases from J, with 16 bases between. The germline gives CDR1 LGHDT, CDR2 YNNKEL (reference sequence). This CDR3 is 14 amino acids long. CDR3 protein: CASSRHGLINEAFF. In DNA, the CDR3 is TGTGCCAGCAGCCGACACGGACTGATCAATGAAGCTTTCTTT.

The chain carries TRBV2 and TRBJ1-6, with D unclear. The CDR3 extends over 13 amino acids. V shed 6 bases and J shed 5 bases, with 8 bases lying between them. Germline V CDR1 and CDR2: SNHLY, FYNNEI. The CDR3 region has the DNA TGTGCCAGCAGGCGGTCAGATAATTCACCCCTCCACTTT. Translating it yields CASRRSDNSPLHF. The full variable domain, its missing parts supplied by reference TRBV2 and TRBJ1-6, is EPEVTQTPSHQVTQMGQEVILRCVPISNHLYFYWYRQILGQKVEFLVSFYNNEISEKSEIFDDQFSVERPDGSNFTLKIRSTKLEDSAMYFCASRRSDNSPLHFGNGTRLTVT.

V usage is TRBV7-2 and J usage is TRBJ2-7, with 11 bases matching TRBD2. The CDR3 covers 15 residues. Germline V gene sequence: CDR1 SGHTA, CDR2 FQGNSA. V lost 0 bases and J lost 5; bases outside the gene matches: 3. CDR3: CASSLAASGGHEQYF. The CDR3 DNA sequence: TGTGCCAGCAGCTTAGCGGCTAGCGGGGGGCACGAGCAGTACTTC.

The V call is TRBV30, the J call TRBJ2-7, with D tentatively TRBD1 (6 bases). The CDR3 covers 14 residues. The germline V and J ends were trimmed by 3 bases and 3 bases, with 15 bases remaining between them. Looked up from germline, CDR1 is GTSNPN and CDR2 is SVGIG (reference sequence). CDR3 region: CAWRGRGQGYEQYF. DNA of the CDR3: TGTGCCTGGAGAGGCAGGGGACAAGGCTACGAGCAGTACTTC. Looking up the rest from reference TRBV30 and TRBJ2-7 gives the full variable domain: SQTIHQWPATLVQPVGSPLSLECTVEGTSNPNLYWYRQAAGRGLQLLFYSVGIGQISSEVPQNLSASRPQDRQFILSSKKLLLSDSGFYLCAWRGRGQGYEQYFGPGTRLTVT.

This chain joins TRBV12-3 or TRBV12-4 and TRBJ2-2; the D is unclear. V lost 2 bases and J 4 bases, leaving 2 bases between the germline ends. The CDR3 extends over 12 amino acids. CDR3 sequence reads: CASSLLTGELFF. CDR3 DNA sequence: TGTGCCAGCAGTTTACTCACCGGGGAGCTGTTTTTT.

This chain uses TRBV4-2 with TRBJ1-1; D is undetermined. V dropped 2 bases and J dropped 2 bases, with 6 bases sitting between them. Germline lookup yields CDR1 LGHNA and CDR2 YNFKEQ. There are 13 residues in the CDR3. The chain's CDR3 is CASSQWSNTEAFF. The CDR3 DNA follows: TGTGCCAGCAGCCAATGGAGTAACACTGAAGCTTTCTTT.

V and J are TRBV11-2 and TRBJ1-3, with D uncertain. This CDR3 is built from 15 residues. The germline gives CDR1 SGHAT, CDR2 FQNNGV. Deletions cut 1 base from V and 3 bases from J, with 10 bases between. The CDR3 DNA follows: TGTGCCAGCAGCTTAGTTCGAGGGAGTGGAAACACCATATATTTT. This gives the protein CASSLVRGSGNTIYF.

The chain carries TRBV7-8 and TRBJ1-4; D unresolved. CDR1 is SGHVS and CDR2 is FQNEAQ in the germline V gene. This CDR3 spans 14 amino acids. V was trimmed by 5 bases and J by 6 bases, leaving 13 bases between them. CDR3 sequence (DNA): TGTGCCAGCAGCCCGGGGTTGCGTTATGAAAAACTGTTTTTT. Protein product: CASSPGLRYEKLFF.

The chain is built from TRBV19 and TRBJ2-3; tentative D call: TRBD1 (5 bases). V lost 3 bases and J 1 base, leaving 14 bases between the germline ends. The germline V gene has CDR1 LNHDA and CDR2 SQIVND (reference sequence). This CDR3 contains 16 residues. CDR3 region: CASSIQGYLGTDTQYF. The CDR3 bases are TGTGCCAGTAGTATTCAGGGTTATCTGGGCACAGATACGCAGTATTTT.

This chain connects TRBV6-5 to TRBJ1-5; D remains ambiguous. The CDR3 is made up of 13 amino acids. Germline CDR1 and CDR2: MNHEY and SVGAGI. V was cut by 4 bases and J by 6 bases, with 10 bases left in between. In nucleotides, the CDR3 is TGTGCCAGCAGTTTCTTTGAGGGTCAGCCCCAGCATTTT. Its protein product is CASSFFEGQPQHF.

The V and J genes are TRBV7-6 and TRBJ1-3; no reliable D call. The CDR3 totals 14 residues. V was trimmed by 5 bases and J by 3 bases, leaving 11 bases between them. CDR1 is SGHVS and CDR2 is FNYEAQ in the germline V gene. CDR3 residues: CASSLRADGNTIYF. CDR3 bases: TGTGCCAGCAGCCTTAGAGCGGATGGAAACACCATATATTTT.

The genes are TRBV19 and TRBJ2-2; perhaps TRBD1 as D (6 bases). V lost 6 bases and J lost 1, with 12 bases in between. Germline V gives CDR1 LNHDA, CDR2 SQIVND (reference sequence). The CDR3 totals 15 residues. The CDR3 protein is CASRTQGLNTGELFF. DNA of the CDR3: TGTGCCAGTAGGACACAGGGTCTGAACACCGGGGAGCTGTTTTTT.

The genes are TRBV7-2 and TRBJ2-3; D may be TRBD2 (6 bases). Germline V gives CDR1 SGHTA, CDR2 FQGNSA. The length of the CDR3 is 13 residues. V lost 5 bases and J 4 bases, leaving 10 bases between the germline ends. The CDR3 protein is CASSATRSDTQYF. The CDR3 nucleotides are TGTGCCAGCAGCGCGACTAGATCAGATACGCAGTATTTT.

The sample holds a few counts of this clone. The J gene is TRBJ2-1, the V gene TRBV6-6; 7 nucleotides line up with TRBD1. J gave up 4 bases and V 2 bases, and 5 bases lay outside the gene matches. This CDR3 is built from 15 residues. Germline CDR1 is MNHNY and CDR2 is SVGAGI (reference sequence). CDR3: CASSYLTGSYNEQFF. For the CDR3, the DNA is TGTGCCAGCAGTTACCTGACAGGGAGTTACAATGAGCAGTTCTTC.

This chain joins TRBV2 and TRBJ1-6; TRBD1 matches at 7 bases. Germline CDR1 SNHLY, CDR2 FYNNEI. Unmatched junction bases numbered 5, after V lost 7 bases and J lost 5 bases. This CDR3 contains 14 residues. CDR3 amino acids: CASMGGQHNSPLHF. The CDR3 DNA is TGTGCCAGCATGGGGGGACAGCATAATTCACCCCTCCACTTT.

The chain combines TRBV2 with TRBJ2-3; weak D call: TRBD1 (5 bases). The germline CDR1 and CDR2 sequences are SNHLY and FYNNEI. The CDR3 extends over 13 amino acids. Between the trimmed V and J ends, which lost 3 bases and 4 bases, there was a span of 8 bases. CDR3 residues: CASSDGAADTQYF. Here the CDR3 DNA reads TGTGCCAGCAGTGATGGGGCCGCAGATACGCAGTATTTT. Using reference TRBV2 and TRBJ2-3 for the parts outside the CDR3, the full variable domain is EPEVTQTPSHQVTQMGQEVILRCVPISNHLYFYWYRQILGQKVEFLVSFYNNEISEKSEIFDDQFSVERPDGSNFTLKIRSTKLEDSAMYFCASSDGAADTQYFGPGTRLTVL.

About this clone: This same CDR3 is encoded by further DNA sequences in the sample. The CDR3 spells CASSLAGYGNTIYF. The CDR3 DNA is TGCGCCAGCAGCTTGGCAGGGTACGGAAACACCATATATTTT. The genes are TRBV5-1 and TRBJ1-3, with D possibly TRBD1 on 5 matching bases. There are 14 residues in the CDR3. The V end was cut by 0 bases, the J end by 4 bases, with 8 bases between. CDR1 is SGHRS and CDR2 is YFSETQ in the germline V gene.

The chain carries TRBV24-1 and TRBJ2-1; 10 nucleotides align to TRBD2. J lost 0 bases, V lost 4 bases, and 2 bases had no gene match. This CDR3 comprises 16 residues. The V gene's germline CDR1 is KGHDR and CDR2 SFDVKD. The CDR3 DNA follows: TGTGCCACCAGTGACCAGCGGGGGGGCTCCTACAATGAGCAGTTCTTC. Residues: CATSDQRGGSYNEQFF.

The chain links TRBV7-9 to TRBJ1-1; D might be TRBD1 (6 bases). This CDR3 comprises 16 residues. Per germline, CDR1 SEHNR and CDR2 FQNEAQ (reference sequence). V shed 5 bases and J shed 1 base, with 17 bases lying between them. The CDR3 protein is CASSPPGAGTNTEAFF. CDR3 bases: TGTGCCAGCAGCCCGCCAGGGGCGGGTACGAACACTGAAGCTTTCTTT.

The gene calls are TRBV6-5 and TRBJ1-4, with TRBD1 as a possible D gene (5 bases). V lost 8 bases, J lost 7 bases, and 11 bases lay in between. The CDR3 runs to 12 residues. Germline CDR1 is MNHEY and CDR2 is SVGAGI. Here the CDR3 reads CASRGRGEKLFF. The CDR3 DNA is TGTGCCAGCCGCGGGAGGGGTGAAAAACTGTTTTTT.

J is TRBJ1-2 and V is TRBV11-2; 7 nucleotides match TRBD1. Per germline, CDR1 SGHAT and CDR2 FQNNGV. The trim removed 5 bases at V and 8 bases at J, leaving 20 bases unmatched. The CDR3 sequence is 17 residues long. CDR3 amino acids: CASSPPPWAGGRQGYTF. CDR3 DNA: TGTGCCAGCAGCCCCCCCCCATGGGCAGGGGGTCGCCAGGGCTACACCTTC.

CDR3 loop: CASRSQGGYNEQFF. The CDR3 DNA is TGTGCCAGTAGGAGCCAGGGGGGCTACAATGAGCAGTTCTTC. V usage is TRBV19 and J usage is TRBJ2-1; tentative D call: TRBD1 (7 bases). The V gene's germline CDR1 is LNHDA and CDR2 SQIVND (reference sequence). The CDR3 is 14 amino acids. The germline V and J ends were trimmed by 6 bases and 3 bases, with 12 bases remaining between them.

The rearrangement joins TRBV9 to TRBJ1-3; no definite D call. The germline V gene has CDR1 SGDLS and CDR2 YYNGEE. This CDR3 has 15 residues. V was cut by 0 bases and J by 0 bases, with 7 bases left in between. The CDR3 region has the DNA TGTGCCAGCAGCGTAGGTCCTAACTCTGGAAACACCATATATTTT. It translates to CASSVGPNSGNTIYF.